The T cell receptor beta chain under discussion was sequenced for a study of T cell responses to AZD1222 COVID-19 vaccine. This CDR3 has 14 amino acids. J was trimmed by 12 bases and V by 5 bases; bases with no gene match: 9. The germline gives CDR1 SGHAT, CDR2 FQNNGV. On this clone itself: What it binds is unknown.

Generated by immunoSEQ multiplex PCR, the TCRdb table keeps only in-frame clones and is missing some. Of about 130,000 clones listed, around 90% are singletons. Broader study findings: Donors were mostly white British, more females; clonal diversity possibly underestimated. Nearly half of spike-specific TCRs reportedly target unmutated variant regions.

The rearrangement links TRBV11-2 to TRBJ2-1; TRBD2 matches 11 bases. Source: peripheral blood, taken on day 0 of AZD1222 vaccination. This TCR derives from an adult in good health. The CDR3 region is CASSKGLAEMSQFF. The CDR3 DNA reads as TGTGCCAGCAGCAAGGGACTAGCGGAGATGTCGCAGTTCTTC.